The subject of this entry is one T cell receptor beta chain. The source of the sample is a study of PD-L1 blockade in urothelial cancer. Study-level information: Atezolizumab at 1,200 mg intravenously every 3 weeks was started by patients around 2014. Blood analysis occurred 3 weeks (second dose) and 6 weeks after treatment start.

Sequencing used immunoSEQ multiplex PCR; TCRdb keeps in-frame clones, though not all of them. This sample carries 29,000 or so clones, over 60% of them seen once, and the ten largest clones take approximately 3.3%. This CDR3 comprises 15 residues. The germline CDR1 and CDR2 sequences are SNHLY and FYNNEI. Trimming removed 3 bases from V and 3 bases from J; junction bases left unmatched: 5. Noted time point: peripheral blood 6 weeks after treatment start. Each patient presented with locally advanced or metastatic urothelial carcinoma. The source is a man in his 70s with urothelial cancer. The chain links TRBV2 to TRBJ2-7, with TRBD1 identical over 10 bases. The material sequenced was PBMCs, taken around atezolizumab (anti-PD-L1) treatment. The CDR3 loop reads CASSDPGQGSYEQYF. The CDR3 DNA follows: TGTGCCAGCAGTGATCCGGGACAGGGGAGCTACGAGCAGTACTTC.